The 9 T cell receptor beta chains below come from one sample, sequenced in a study of T-cell reconstitution after alpha-beta-depleted transplantation in children. TCRbeta library construction was performed incorporating unique molecular identifiers. TCRdb redid the calling of the PCR reads with MiXCR, one entry per CDR3 protein. The profile shows about 460,000 distinct CDR3 sequences, more than 9% of them singletons. The sample in question was PBMCs, obtained before TCRalphabeta/CD19-depleted stem cell transplant. These receptors all come from a child younger than 10 with inherited bone marrow failure, due to receive a stem cell transplant.

This clonotype was found many times. The genes are TRBV29-1 and TRBJ2-3, with TRBD2 identical over 11 bases. The germline V gene has CDR1 SQVTM and CDR2 ANQGSEA. The CDR3 runs to 12 residues. After removal of 4 bases from V and 10 bases from J, the junction contained 4 bases not matched to a gene. CDR3 sequence: CSVGGLAEPQYF. The CDR3 nucleotides are TGCAGCGTTGGGGGACTAGCGGAGCCGCAGTATTTT.

The chain is built from TRBV27 and TRBJ2-7; 10 positions match TRBD2. CDR3 length equals 17 residues. The V segment lost 5 bases and the J segment 0 bases; nucleotides outside the gene matches: 10. Germline V gives CDR1 MNHEY, CDR2 SMNVEV (reference sequence). This CDR3 reads CASSPFPGLADSYEQYF. CDR3 sequence (DNA): TGTGCCAGCAGTCCATTCCCCGGACTAGCGGACTCCTACGAGCAGTACTTC.

J is TRBJ2-1 and V is TRBV7-9; D unresolved. The germline CDR1 and CDR2 sequences are SEHNR and FQNEAQ (reference sequence). The length of the CDR3 is 16 residues. V lost 0 bases to trimming and J lost 2 bases, with 11 bases between them. The CDR3 loop is CASSLAPASTYNEQFF. DNA of the CDR3: TGTGCCAGCAGCTTAGCCCCAGCGTCCACCTACAATGAGCAGTTCTTC.

This clonotype was counted at least ten times. CDR3 sequence: CASSTLAGYTDTQYF. In DNA form, the CDR3 reads TGTGCCAGCAGTACCCTAGCGGGGTACACAGATACGCAGTATTTT. V is TRBV6-1 and J is TRBJ2-3, with 9 bases that match TRBD2. CDR1 and CDR2 from the germline V gene are MNHNS and SASEGT. The CDR3 is 15 amino acids. The V segment lost 5 bases and the J segment 2 bases; nucleotides outside the gene matches: 5.

This rearrangement joins TRBV20-1 to TRBJ1-2; 8 bases agree with TRBD1. Trimming removed 5 bases from V and 7 bases from J; junction bases left unmatched: 9. CDR1 and CDR2 (germline): DFQATT, SNEGSKA (reference sequence). CDR3 size: 13 residues. CDR3 in DNA: TGCAGTGCTGAACGAACAGGGGGGCGTGGCTACACCTTC. Its translation: CSAERTGGRGYTF.

With regard to this clonotype: A read error is possible here, since a much larger clone lies one base away. CDR3 region: CVSSLATGSGEKLFF. The CDR3 nucleotides read TGTGTCAGCAGCTTAGCGACAGGGTCGGGCGAAAAACTGTTTTTT. The chain recombines TRBV7-6 with TRBJ1-4, with 7 bases aligning to TRBD1. Germline CDR1 reads SGHVS; CDR2 reads FNYEAQ. CDR3 length: 15 residues.

This chain links TRBV10-3 with TRBJ2-1; D is possibly TRBD2 (5 bases). The CDR3 runs to 16 residues. The V gene lost 4 bases and the J gene lost 6 bases, with 19 bases spanning the gap. The germline V gene encodes CDR1 ENHRY and CDR2 SYGVKD. CDR3 protein: CAISALTRSVSNEQFF. The DNA of the CDR3 is TGTGCCATCAGTGCCCTCACTAGATCCGTCTCCAATGAGCAGTTCTTC.

The chain couples TRBV28 to TRBJ2-1; D might be TRBD1 (7 bases). CDR1 MDHEN and CDR2 SYDVKM come from the germline V gene. The CDR3 loop spans 14 amino acids. V was clipped by 6 bases and J by 4 bases, with 13 bases between them. CDR3 bases: TGTGCCAGCAGAATCAGGGGGAGGTACAATGAGCAGTTCTTC. This translates into CASRIRGRYNEQFF.

V is TRBV19 and J is TRBJ2-1; TRBD2 might be the D (6 bases). CDR1 and CDR2 (germline): LNHDA, SQIVND (reference sequence). Trimming left V 1 base short and J 3 bases short, with 10 bases between. The CDR3 spans 15 residues. The CDR3 loop reads CASSIVASVYNEQFF. CDR3 coding DNA: TGTGCCAGTAGTATAGTTGCTAGCGTCTACAATGAGCAGTTCTTC.